Listed here are 22 T cell receptor beta chains from one sample, sequenced in a study of blood T cell repertoires in COVID-19. Measured with immunoSEQ multiplex PCR; TCRdb has only the in-frame clones, and not every one. The data contain about 220,000 clones, around 80% of them singletons. Sequenced material: peripheral blood. The receptors were sampled from an older woman with acute or convalescent COVID-19.

The chain employs TRBV18 and TRBJ2-5, with 8 bases that match TRBD1. Germline trimming cut 3 bases from V and 5 bases from J; bases unmatched to any gene: 5. From germline, CDR1 is KGHSH and CDR2 LQKENI. This CDR3 is 14 amino acids long. The CDR3 sequence is CASSPTGVGETQYF. The CDR3 DNA follows: TGTGCCAGCTCACCGACAGGGGTAGGGGAGACCCAGTACTTC.

The V call is TRBV3-1 (or the pseudogene TRBV3-2), the J call TRBJ2-7; 9 bases are a match to TRBD2. The length of the CDR3 is 15 residues. CDR1 LGHDT and CDR2 YNNKEL come from the germline V gene (reference sequence). Trimming at V came to 4 bases and at J to 2 bases, leaving 6 bases not matched to a gene. CDR3 sequence (DNA): TGTGCCAGCAGCCCACCGGGACTAGCTGCCTACGAGCAGTACTTC. Protein sequence: CASSPPGLAAYEQYF.

V gene TRBV11-2 combines with J gene TRBJ2-5, with D maybe TRBD2 (5 bases). This CDR3 is built from 14 residues. CDR1 and CDR2 (germline): SGHAT, FQNNGV. Trimming left V 1 base short and J 7 bases short, with 13 bases between. CDR3 nucleotides: TGTGCCAGCAGCTTAGTCCTCCAAGAGGGGACCCAGTACTTC. Protein product: CASSLVLQEGTQYF.

This chain links TRBV30 with TRBJ1-3, with a tentative D call TRBD1 (5 bases). The CDR3 runs 16 residues. The germline V gene encodes CDR1 GTSNPN and CDR2 SVGIG (reference sequence). Trimming shortened V by 2 bases and J by 4 bases, and 18 bases separated the two germline ends. The CDR3 DNA reads TGTGCCTGGAGTCTAGGACACTCAAGTGGGGGAAACACCATATATTTT. The encoded protein is CAWSLGHSSGGNTIYF.

The rearrangement uses TRBV9 and TRBJ2-5; D unclear. Germline lookup yields CDR1 SGDLS and CDR2 YYNGEE. With 1 base removed from V and 5 bases from J, the gap between germline ends came to 9 bases. The length of the CDR3 is 13 residues. The CDR3 region is CASSVSQRETQYF. The CDR3 DNA follows: TGTGCCAGCAGCGTATCCCAGAGGGAGACCCAGTACTTC.

V gene TRBV6-1 combines with J gene TRBJ2-1; D call uncertain. Germline V gene data show CDR1 as MNHNS and CDR2 as SASEGT. This CDR3 spans 15 amino acids. Trimming shortened V by 2 bases and J by 3 bases, and 11 bases separated the two germline ends. As DNA, the CDR3 is TGTGCCAGCAGTGAATTTTTGGCCGACTACAATGAGCAGTTCTTC. Amino acids: CASSEFLADYNEQFF.

In this sample, this clone turned up a few times. This chain connects TRBV9 to TRBJ2-3; TRBD1 might be the D (6 bases). Germline V CDR1 and CDR2: SGDLS, YYNGEE. V lost 0 bases and J lost 5, with 13 bases in between. This CDR3 is 15 amino acids long. The CDR3: CASSVDQGSGDTQYF. Here the CDR3 DNA reads TGTGCCAGCAGCGTAGATCAGGGGTCGGGAGATACGCAGTATTTT.

The chain is built from TRBV7-2 and TRBJ2-5; the match to TRBD1 covers 7 bases. The germline V gene encodes CDR1 SGHTA and CDR2 FQGNSA. The ends lost 2 bases at V and 4 bases at J; junction bases unmatched: 7. This CDR3 spans 15 amino acids. The CDR3 DNA reads TGTGCCAGCAGCTTAAACAGGGGCCGGGGAGAGACCCAGTACTTC. Protein product: CASSLNRGRGETQYF.

The V and J genes are TRBV5-1 and TRBJ2-5; 7 positions agree with TRBD2. This CDR3 has 15 amino acids. Germline assignment: CDR1 SGHRS and CDR2 YFSETQ. The junction had 6 bases not matched to a gene; V was cut back by 0 bases and J by 4 bases. The CDR3 loop is CASSLGGGSGETQYF. CDR3 sequence (DNA): TGCGCCAGCAGCTTGGGGGGCGGGAGCGGAGAGACCCAGTACTTC. The full variable domain, completed using reference TRBV5-1 and TRBJ2-5, is KAGVTQTPRYLIKTRGQQVTLSCSPISGHRSVSWYQQTPGQGLQFLFEYFSETQRNKGNFPGRFSGRQFSNSRSEMNVSTLELGDSALYLCASSLGGGSGETQYFGPGTRLLVL.

This rearrangement joins TRBV30 to TRBJ2-4; 8 bases are shared with TRBD2. The trim removed 5 bases at V and 11 bases at J, leaving 14 bases unmatched. The germline V gene encodes CDR1 GTSNPN and CDR2 SVGIG (reference sequence). The CDR3 contains 14 residues. This CDR3 is CAWHLFMSGGVQYF. Written as DNA, the CDR3 is TGTGCCTGGCATCTTTTTATGAGCGGGGGTGTTCAGTACTTC.

J is TRBJ2-3 and V is TRBV5-1, with a weak D call TRBD1 (5 bases). V was trimmed by 0 bases and J by 2 bases, leaving 13 bases between them. CDR1 is SGHRS, CDR2 YFSETQ, per germline. The CDR3 is 16 amino acids. CDR3 sequence (DNA): TGCGCCAGCAGCTTGGGGCCCCGACAGTCCACAGATACGCAGTATTTT. Translation gives CASSLGPRQSTDTQYF.

The rearrangement uses TRBV28 and TRBJ2-7; 7 bases align to TRBD1. Germline V gene data show CDR1 as MDHEN and CDR2 as SYDVKM. The CDR3 totals 12 residues. The V gene end was trimmed by 5 bases and the J gene end by 2 bases; junction bases not matched to a gene: 0. The CDR3 is CASSQGAYEQYV. The CDR3 DNA follows: TGTGCCAGCAGTCAGGGGGCCTACGAGCAGTACGTC.

The CDR3 DNA reads as TGTGCCAGCAGCTTATCACAAGGGGTGGTGGAGACCCAGTACTTC. Its protein is CASSLSQGVVETQYF. The chain combines TRBV7-2 with TRBJ2-5; D perhaps matches TRBD1 (5 bases). V lost 2 bases to trimming and J lost 5 bases, with 15 bases between them. Germline V gives CDR1 SGHTA, CDR2 FQGNSA. The CDR3 length is 15 residues.

V is TRBV6-5 and J is TRBJ2-7; 9 bases are a match to TRBD1. With V trimmed by 9 bases and J by 5 bases, 8 bases remained unmatched. This CDR3 has 13 amino acids. Looked up from germline, CDR1 is MNHEY and CDR2 is SVGAGI. CDR3 in DNA: TGTGCCAGTCACCGGGACAGGGCCAACGAGCAGTACGTC. Its translation is CASHRDRANEQYV.

This rearrangement joins TRBV30 to TRBJ2-5; 16 bases map to TRBD2. The germline gives CDR1 GTSNPN, CDR2 SVGIG (reference sequence). V dropped 3 bases and J dropped 4; count of bases not matched to a gene: 5. The CDR3 is 16 residues long. This chain's CDR3 is CAWSKGLAGGRETQYF. The CDR3 DNA is TGTGCCTGGAGCAAGGGACTAGCGGGGGGGCGAGAGACCCAGTACTTC. Looking up the rest from reference TRBV30 and TRBJ2-5 gives the full variable domain: SQTIHQWPATLVQPVGSPLSLECTVEGTSNPNLYWYRQAAGRGLQLLFYSVGIGQISSEVPQNLSASRPQDRQFILSSKKLLLSDSGFYLCAWSKGLAGGRETQYFGPGTRLLVL.

The chain links TRBV7-2 to TRBJ2-5, with 7 bases aligning to TRBD1. V gave up 5 bases and J gave up 5 bases; unmatched junction bases: 14. The CDR3 consists of 16 residues. Germline V gene sequence: CDR1 SGHTA, CDR2 FQGNSA. The DNA of the CDR3 is TGTGCCAGCAGCCCCTTCGGACAGGCTAACAAGGAGACCCAGTACTTC. Encoded protein: CASSPFGQANKETQYF.

V gene TRBV5-1 combines with J gene TRBJ2-5; a possible D gene is TRBD1 (5 bases). V gave up 4 bases and J gave up 3 bases, with 13 bases separating them. The CDR3 is 14 residues long. The germline gives CDR1 SGHRS, CDR2 YFSETQ. The CDR3 protein is CASSQGSGEETQYF. The CDR3 DNA reads TGCGCCAGCAGCCAGGGTAGTGGCGAAGAGACCCAGTACTTC.

The chain joins TRBV7-2 to TRBJ2-1; D may be TRBD2 (6 bases). Germline loops: CDR1 SGHTA, CDR2 FQGNSA. The CDR3 has 15 residues. Trimming stripped 6 bases from V and 3 bases from J, with 15 bases between. This CDR3 reads CASSPRRDFYNEQFF. In DNA, the CDR3 is TGTGCCAGCAGTCCAAGGCGGGATTTCTACAATGAGCAGTTCTTC.

This clone was seen a few times. The CDR3 sequence is CASSLGQGAGEQYF. For the CDR3, the DNA is TGTGCCAGCAGCTTAGGTCAGGGGGCGGGAGAGCAGTACTTC. This chain uses TRBV7-2 with TRBJ2-7, with TRBD1 matching 8 bases. After removal of 1 base from V and 7 bases from J, the junction contained 6 bases not matched to a gene. Germline V gene sequence: CDR1 SGHTA, CDR2 FQGNSA. CDR3 length: 14 residues.

The genes are TRBV6-2 or TRBV6-3 and TRBJ2-5; 7 bases are a match to TRBD1. Germline lookup yields CDR1 MNHEY and CDR2 SVGEGT. With 6 bases clipped from V and 5 bases from J, the junction kept 12 bases outside the gene matches. The CDR3 is 15 residues long. This CDR3 is CASSSDRGLSETQYF. For the CDR3, the DNA is TGTGCCAGCAGCTCGGATAGGGGGCTATCGGAGACCCAGTACTTC.

V and J are TRBV5-6 and TRBJ2-7, with no clear D. The germline V gene has CDR1 SGHDT and CDR2 YYEEEE. The CDR3 length is 15 residues. V lost 4 bases, J lost 2 bases, and 16 bases lay in between. The CDR3 nucleotides read TGTGCCAGCAGCCGTAAGGTACTACTGGCCTACGAGCAGTACGTC. Translating it yields CASSRKVLLAYEQYV.

This chain uses TRBV19 with TRBJ2-5, with 7 bases identical to TRBD1. Germline loops: CDR1 LNHDA, CDR2 SQIVND (reference sequence). The CDR3 has 15 amino acids. V lost 10 bases and J lost 1; bases outside the gene matches: 12. The CDR3 nucleotides are TGTGCCACGTCCGGGGTCAGACAGGGCCAAGAGACCCAGTACTTC. It translates to CATSGVRQGQETQYF.